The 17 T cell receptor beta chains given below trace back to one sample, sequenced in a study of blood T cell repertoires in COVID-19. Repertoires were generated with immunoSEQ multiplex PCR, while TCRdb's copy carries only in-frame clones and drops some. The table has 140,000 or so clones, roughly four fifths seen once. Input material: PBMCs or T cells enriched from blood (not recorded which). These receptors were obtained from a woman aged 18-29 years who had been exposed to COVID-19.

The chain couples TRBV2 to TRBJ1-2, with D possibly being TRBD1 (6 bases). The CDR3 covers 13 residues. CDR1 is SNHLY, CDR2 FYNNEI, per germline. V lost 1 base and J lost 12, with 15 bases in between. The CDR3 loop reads CASSEEGVRSNTF. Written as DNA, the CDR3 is TGTGCCAGCAGTGAAGAGGGGGTACGATCTAACACCTTC.

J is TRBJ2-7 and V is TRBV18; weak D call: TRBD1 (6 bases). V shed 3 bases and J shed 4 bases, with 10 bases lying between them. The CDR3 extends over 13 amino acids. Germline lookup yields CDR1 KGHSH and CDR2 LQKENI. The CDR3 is CASSPPGDYEQYF. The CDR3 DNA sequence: TGTGCCAGCTCACCCCCAGGGGATTACGAGCAGTACTTC.

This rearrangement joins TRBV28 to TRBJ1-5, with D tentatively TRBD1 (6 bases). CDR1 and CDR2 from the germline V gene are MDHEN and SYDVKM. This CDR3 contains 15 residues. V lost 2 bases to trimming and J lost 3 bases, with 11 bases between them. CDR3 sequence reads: CASSLAGAYNQPQHF. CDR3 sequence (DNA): TGTGCCAGCAGTTTAGCAGGGGCATACAATCAGCCCCAGCATTTT.

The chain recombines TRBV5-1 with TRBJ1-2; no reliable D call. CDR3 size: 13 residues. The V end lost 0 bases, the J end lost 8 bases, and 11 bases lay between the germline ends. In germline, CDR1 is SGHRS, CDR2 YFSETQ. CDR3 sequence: CASSLETSGGYTF. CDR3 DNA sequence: TGCGCCAGCAGCTTGGAGACCAGCGGAGGCTACACCTTC.

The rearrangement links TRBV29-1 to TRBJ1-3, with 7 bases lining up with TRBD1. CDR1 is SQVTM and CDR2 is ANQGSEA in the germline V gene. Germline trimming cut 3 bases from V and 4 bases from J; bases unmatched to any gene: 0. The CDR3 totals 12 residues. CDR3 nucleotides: TGCAGCGTTGAGGACAGGGGAAACACCATATATTTT. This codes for CSVEDRGNTIYF.

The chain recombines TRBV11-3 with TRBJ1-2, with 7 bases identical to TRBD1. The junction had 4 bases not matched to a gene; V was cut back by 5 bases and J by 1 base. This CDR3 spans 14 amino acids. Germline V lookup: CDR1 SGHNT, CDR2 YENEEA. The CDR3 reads CASSVDRINYGYTF. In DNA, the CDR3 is TGTGCCAGCAGCGTGGACAGGATTAACTATGGCTACACCTTC.

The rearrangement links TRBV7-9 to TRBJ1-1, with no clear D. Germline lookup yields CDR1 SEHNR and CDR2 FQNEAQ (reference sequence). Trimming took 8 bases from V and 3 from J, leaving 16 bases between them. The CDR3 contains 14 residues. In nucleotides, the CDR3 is TGTGCCAGCGGCGTTCGGGGTGTGGACACTGAAGCTTTCTTT. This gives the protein CASGVRGVDTEAFF. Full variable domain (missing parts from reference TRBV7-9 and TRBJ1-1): DTGVSQNPRHKITKRGQNVTFRCDPISEHNRLYWYRQTLGQGPEFLTYFQNEAQLEKSRLLSDRFSAERPKGSFSTLEIQRTEQGDSAMYLCASGVRGVDTEAFFGQGTRLTVV.

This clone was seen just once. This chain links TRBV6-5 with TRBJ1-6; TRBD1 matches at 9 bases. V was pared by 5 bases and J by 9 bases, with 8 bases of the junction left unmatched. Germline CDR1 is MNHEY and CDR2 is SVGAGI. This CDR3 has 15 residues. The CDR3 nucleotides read TGTGCCAGCAGTAAACAGGGGGCGTGGGGTTCACCCCTCCACTTT. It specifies CASSKQGAWGSPLHF.

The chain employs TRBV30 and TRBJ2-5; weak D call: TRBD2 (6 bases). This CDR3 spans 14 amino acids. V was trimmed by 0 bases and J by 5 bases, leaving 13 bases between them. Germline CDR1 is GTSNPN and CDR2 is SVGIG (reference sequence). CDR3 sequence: CAWSVGDSGETQYF. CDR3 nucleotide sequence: TGTGCCTGGAGTGTTGGAGACAGCGGGGAGACCCAGTACTTC.

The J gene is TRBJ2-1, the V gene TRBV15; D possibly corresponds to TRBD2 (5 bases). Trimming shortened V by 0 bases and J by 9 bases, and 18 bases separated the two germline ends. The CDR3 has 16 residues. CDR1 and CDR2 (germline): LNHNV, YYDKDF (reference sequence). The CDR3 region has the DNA TGTGCCACCAGCAGAGAACCCCAGGTAGCACGGGGTGAGCAGTTCTTC. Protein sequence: CATSREPQVARGEQFF. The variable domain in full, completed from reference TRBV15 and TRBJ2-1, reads DAMVIQNPRYQVTQFGKPVTLSCSQTLNHNVMYWYQQKSSQAPKLLFHYYDKDFNNEADTPDNFQSRRPNTSFCFLDIRSPGLGDTAMYLCATSREPQVARGEQFFGPGTRLTVL.

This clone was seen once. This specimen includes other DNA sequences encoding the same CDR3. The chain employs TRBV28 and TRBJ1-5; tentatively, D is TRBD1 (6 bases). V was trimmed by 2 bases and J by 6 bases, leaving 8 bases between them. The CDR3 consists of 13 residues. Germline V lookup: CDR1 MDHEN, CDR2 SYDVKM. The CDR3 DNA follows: TGTGCCAGCAGTTTAAGGGGGAGTCAGCCCCAGCATTTT. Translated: CASSLRGSQPQHF.

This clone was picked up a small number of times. CDR3 region: CASSGVAGGPADTQYF. In nucleotides, the CDR3 is TGTGCCAGCAGCGGGGTAGCGGGAGGGCCTGCAGATACGCAGTATTTT. The V gene is TRBV9, the J gene TRBJ2-3, with 11 bases identical to TRBD2. V lost 3 bases and J lost 4; bases outside the gene matches: 7. The germline V gene has CDR1 SGDLS and CDR2 YYNGEE. CDR3 length equals 16 residues.

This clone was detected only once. CDR3 region: CASGRAHRGDRTDTQYF. CDR3 DNA: TGTGCCAGCGGAAGAGCGCACAGGGGCGATCGGACAGATACGCAGTATTTT. The V call is TRBV7-9, the J call TRBJ2-3, with TRBD1 matching over 7 bases. CDR1 is SEHNR and CDR2 is FQNEAQ in the germline V gene (reference sequence). The CDR3 contains 17 residues. V lost 8 bases to trimming and J lost 3 bases; unmatched junction nucleotides: 17.

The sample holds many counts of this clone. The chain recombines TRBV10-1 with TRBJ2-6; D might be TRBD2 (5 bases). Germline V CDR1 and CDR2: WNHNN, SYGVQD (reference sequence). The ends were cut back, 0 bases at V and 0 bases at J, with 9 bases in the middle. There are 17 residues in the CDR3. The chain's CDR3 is CASSESASSSGANVLTF. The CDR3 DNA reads TGCGCCAGCAGTGAGTCGGCTAGCTCCTCTGGGGCCAACGTCCTGACTTTC.

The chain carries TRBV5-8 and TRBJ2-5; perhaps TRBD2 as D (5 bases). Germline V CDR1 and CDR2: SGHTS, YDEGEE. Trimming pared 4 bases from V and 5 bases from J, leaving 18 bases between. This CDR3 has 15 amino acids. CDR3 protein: CASSHRRDDAETQYF. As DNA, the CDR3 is TGTGCCAGCAGCCATCGACGGGATGACGCTGAGACCCAGTACTTC.

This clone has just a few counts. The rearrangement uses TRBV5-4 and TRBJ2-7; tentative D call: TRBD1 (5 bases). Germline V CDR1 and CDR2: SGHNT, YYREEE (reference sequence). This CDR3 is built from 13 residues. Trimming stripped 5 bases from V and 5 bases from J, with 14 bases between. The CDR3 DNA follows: TGTGCCAGCAGGCAGCAGGGAAGTGACGAGCAGTACTTC. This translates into CASRQQGSDEQYF.

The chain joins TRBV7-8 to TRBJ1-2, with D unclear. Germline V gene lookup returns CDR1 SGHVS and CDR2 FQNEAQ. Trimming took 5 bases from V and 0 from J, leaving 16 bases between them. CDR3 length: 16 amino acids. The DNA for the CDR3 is TGTGCCAGCAGCCTATGGACTGCCCCTCCTAACTATGGCTACACCTTC. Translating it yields CASSLWTAPPNYGYTF.